This entry lists 12 T cell receptor beta chains sequenced from one sample in a study of beta chain features in type 1 diabetes. All of the isolated RNA was reverse transcribed, so expressed TCRB transcripts were sequenced. The data were produced by immunoSEQ multiplex PCR, yet TCRdb's version contains in-frame clones alone and is incomplete. The sample carries a few hundred thousand clones, 11% recorded once. Sequenced: naive CD4+ T cells from blood. The source is a woman under 40 in good health.

This chain connects TRBV5-6 to TRBJ1-2; 10 bases are shared with TRBD1. The germline CDR1 and CDR2 sequences are SGHDT and YYEEEE. Losses at the gene ends were 2 bases for V and 9 bases for J; bases not matched to a gene: 7. The CDR3 spans 14 residues. Written as DNA, the CDR3 is TGTGCCAGCAGCTTAATGGGACAGGGGATGAGCTACACCTTC. The encoded protein is CASSLMGQGMSYTF.

This clone was seen a few times. This chain links TRBV27 with TRBJ2-1; 9 bases are shared with TRBD1. V lost 5 bases to trimming and J lost 4 bases; unmatched junction nucleotides: 6. The CDR3 sequence is 15 residues long. The germline V gene encodes CDR1 MNHEY and CDR2 SMNVEV (reference sequence). CDR3 DNA: TGTGCCAGCAGTGAGGACAGGGGAATTTACAATGAGCAGTTCTTC. It encodes CASSEDRGIYNEQFF.

The chain recombines TRBV4-2 with TRBJ2-7; 11 nucleotides line up with TRBD2. The junction had 2 bases not matched to a gene; V was cut back by 2 bases and J by 2 bases. The germline V gene encodes CDR1 LGHNA and CDR2 YNFKEQ. CDR3 length: 15 residues. The CDR3 spells CASSQLAGGPYEQYF. For the CDR3, the DNA is TGTGCCAGCAGCCAATTAGCGGGAGGGCCCTACGAGCAGTACTTC.

The chain combines TRBV29-1 with TRBJ1-3, with D unclear. Between the trimmed V and J ends, which lost 4 bases and 0 bases, there was a span of 4 bases. The CDR3 covers 12 residues. Germline CDR1 SQVTM, CDR2 ANQGSEA. This CDR3 reads CSVGDSGNTIYF. In nucleotides, the CDR3 is TGCAGCGTTGGCGACTCTGGAAACACCATATATTTT.

The chain links TRBV30 to TRBJ1-1; possible D gene TRBD1, 5 bases. The CDR3 is 14 amino acids. Per germline, CDR1 GTSNPN and CDR2 SVGIG (reference sequence). The CDR3 sequence: CASEIAGLGAEAFF. As DNA, the CDR3 is TGTGCATCGGAAATAGCAGGGCTAGGGGCTGAAGCTTTCTTT.

This rearrangement joins TRBV6-5 to TRBJ2-2; 8 bases are a match to TRBD1. This CDR3 comprises 14 residues. Looked up from germline, CDR1 is MNHEY and CDR2 is SVGAGI. V dropped 6 bases and J dropped 0; count of bases not matched to a gene: 0. CDR3 protein: CASRQGANTGELFF. The CDR3 DNA sequence: TGTGCCAGCAGACAGGGGGCGAACACCGGGGAGCTGTTTTTT.

This clone occurred a few times. The chain is built from TRBV18 and TRBJ2-7, with 10 bases fitting TRBD1. This CDR3 comprises 16 residues. In germline, CDR1 is KGHSH, CDR2 LQKENI. The J segment lost 4 bases and the V segment lost 5 bases, leaving 11 bases of the junction unmatched. DNA for the CDR3: TGTGCCAGCTCAACCGGACAGGGGGAAATCGGGTACGAGCAGTACTTC. Translating it yields CASSTGQGEIGYEQYF.

Remarks on this clone: This same CDR3 is encoded by further DNA sequences in the sample. The chain uses TRBV11-2 and TRBJ2-3; D is uncertain. The CDR3 runs 14 residues. Germline CDR1 SGHAT, CDR2 FQNNGV. The ends were cut back, 1 base at V and 2 bases at J, with 7 bases in the middle. For the CDR3, the DNA is TGTGCCAGCAGCTTAGGGCAGTCCACAGATACGCAGTATTTT. As protein: CASSLGQSTDTQYF.

This clone was detected a few times. The same CDR3 arises from other DNA sequences in this sample as well. The chain carries TRBV30 and TRBJ2-5; D possibly corresponds to TRBD2 (6 bases). V was clipped by 0 bases and J by 4 bases, with 9 bases between them. The CDR3 loop spans 13 amino acids. Germline values: CDR1 GTSNPN, CDR2 SVGIG (reference sequence). CDR3 protein: CAWSVGGAETQYF. The DNA of the CDR3 is TGTGCCTGGAGTGTCGGGGGAGCAGAGACCCAGTACTTC.

The chain uses TRBV5-1 and TRBJ2-7; the match to TRBD2 covers 12 bases. The V gene's germline CDR1 is SGHRS and CDR2 YFSETQ. The CDR3 is 18 residues long. The V gene end was trimmed by 3 bases and the J gene end by 6 bases; junction bases not matched to a gene: 16. The CDR3: CASSSGRLAGGNLVEQYF. Here the CDR3 DNA reads TGCGCCAGCAGCTCCGGTCGGCTAGCGGGAGGGAACCTCGTCGAGCAGTACTTC.

The genes are TRBV18 and TRBJ2-1; 11 nucleotides line up with TRBD2. The germline gives CDR1 KGHSH, CDR2 LQKENI. CDR3 length equals 15 residues. J was trimmed by 6 bases and V by 2 bases; bases with no gene match: 3. The CDR3 is CASSPIAGGANEQFF. In nucleotides, the CDR3 is TGTGCCAGCTCACCAATAGCGGGAGGGGCCAATGAGCAGTTCTTC. Full variable domain (remainder filled in from reference TRBV18 and TRBJ2-1): NAGVMQNPRHLVRRRGQEARLRCSPMKGHSHVYWYRQLPEEGLKFMVYLQKENIIDESGMPKERFSAEFPKEGPSILRIQQVVRGDSAAYFCASSPIAGGANEQFFGPGTRLTVL.

This chain links TRBV4-3 with TRBJ2-5, with 14 bases lining up with TRBD2. Trimming took 4 bases from V and 0 from J; bases not matched to a gene: 1. CDR3 length: 16 amino acids. Germline V gene data show CDR1 as LGHNA and CDR2 as YSLEER. The CDR3: CASSRGLAGDQETQYF. The CDR3 DNA reads as TGCGCCAGCAGCCGGGGACTAGCGGGAGACCAAGAGACCCAGTACTTC.